A single sample gave rise to the 9 T cell receptor beta chains below, sequenced in a study of OX40 agonist ivuxolimab in advanced cancers. Library construction relied on the immunoSEQ multiplex PCR assay. TCRdb took this table from immuneACCESS and kept in-frame rearrangements with V and J called. Such tables lack part of the clones; where checked against another copy, unresolved V genes explain under half of the gap, and the rest is unexplained. The table for this sample lists tens of thousands of clones; more than 85% of them were counted only once. Of the sample, 1.1% falls within the top ten clones. The sequences come from CD4+ or CD8+ T cells sorted from blood, collected in a trial of the OX40 agonist ivuxolimab. The receptors were sampled from an adult with an advanced solid tumor such as melanoma, head and neck, liver or kidney cancer.

This clone was seen just once. The J gene is TRBJ2-5, the V gene TRBV7-9; possible D gene TRBD1, 5 bases. This CDR3 is built from 13 residues. Between the trimmed V and J ends, which lost 3 bases and 11 bases, there was a span of 16 bases. The germline CDR1 and CDR2 sequences are SEHNR and FQNEAQ (reference sequence). The CDR3 DNA sequence: TGTGCCAGCAGCTTCGCATTGACAGTGGTGCAGTACTTC. It translates to CASSFALTVVQYF. Full variable domain (rest looked up from reference TRBV7-9 and TRBJ2-5): DTGVSQNPRHKITKRGQNVTFRCDPISEHNRLYWYRQTLGQGPEFLTYFQNEAQLEKSRLLSDRFSAERPKGSFSTLEIQRTEQGDSAMYLCASSFALTVVQYFGPGTRLLVL.

The chain combines TRBV18 with TRBJ2-7; 10 positions match TRBD2. CDR3 size: 16 residues. The junction had 7 bases not matched to a gene; V was cut back by 3 bases and J by 2 bases. Looked up from germline, CDR1 is KGHSH and CDR2 is LQKENI. The CDR3 region is CASSPRTSGVAYEQYF. The CDR3 DNA reads TGTGCCAGCTCACCGCGGACTAGCGGAGTAGCCTACGAGCAGTACTTC.

V usage is TRBV10-1 and J usage is TRBJ2-5, with 10 bases identical to TRBD2. The germline gives CDR1 WNHNN, CDR2 SYGVQD (reference sequence). V lost 6 bases, J lost 1 base, and 5 bases stayed unmatched. The CDR3 sequence is 15 residues long. The CDR3 bases are TGCGCCAGCAGCTACGGACTAGCGGCCCAAGAGACCCAGTACTTC. Translated, it gives CASSYGLAAQETQYF.

The DNA of the CDR3 is TGTGCCAGCAGCCATGGAGATACGCAGTATTTT. Residues: CASSHGDTQYF. This chain links TRBV14 with TRBJ2-3; the D is unclear. From germline, CDR1 is SGHDN and CDR2 FVKESK. V lost 3 bases and J 5 bases, leaving 3 bases between the germline ends. The CDR3 length is 11 residues.

This rearrangement joins TRBV28 to TRBJ1-1; no clear D gene. Trimming removed 6 bases from V and 4 bases from J, with 18 bases in between. The CDR3 spans 15 residues. The germline gives CDR1 MDHEN, CDR2 SYDVKM. CDR3 bases: TGTGCCAGCAGCCCCCCTGGGTTGGGCGGCACTGAAGCTTTCTTT. Its protein is CASSPPGLGGTEAFF.

A single count supports this clone. The V and J genes are TRBV2 and TRBJ2-7, with unresolved D. Trimming took 3 bases from V and 5 from J, leaving 11 bases between them. The CDR3 runs to 13 residues. Germline CDR1 SNHLY, CDR2 FYNNEI. The CDR3 is CASSDISPHEQYF. CDR3 coding DNA: TGTGCCAGCAGTGATATTTCGCCCCACGAGCAGTACTTC.

The chain has TRBV7-9 and TRBJ1-4; D gene ambiguous. The CDR3 is 15 amino acids. Germline V lookup: CDR1 SEHNR, CDR2 FQNEAQ (reference sequence). Trimming took off 5 bases at V and 4 bases at J, with 14 bases between the two ends. CDR3 in DNA: TGTGCCAGCAGCCCCGGACCCTTGGGTAATGAAAAACTGTTTTTT. Translation: CASSPGPLGNEKLFF.

V is TRBV11-3 and J is TRBJ2-1; D assignment may be TRBD1 or TRBD2 (6 bases each). The CDR3 runs 19 residues. CDR1 and CDR2 from the germline V gene are SGHNT and YENEEA. Trimming removed 2 bases from V and 0 bases from J, with 20 bases in between. The CDR3 spells CASSLRGEVSPYSYNEQFF. The CDR3 region has the DNA TGTGCCAGCAGCTTAAGGGGGGAAGTGAGTCCGTACTCCTACAATGAGCAGTTCTTC.

The CDR3 loop is CASSLDGGDYGYTF. As DNA, the CDR3 is TGTGCCAGCAGCTTGGACGGGGGCGACTATGGCTACACCTTC. The chain combines TRBV5-4 with TRBJ1-2, with a weak D call TRBD1 (6 bases). This CDR3 contains 14 residues. Looked up from germline, CDR1 is SGHNT and CDR2 is YYREEE (reference sequence). The ends were cut back, 0 bases at V and 3 bases at J, with 9 bases in the middle.